The 4 T cell receptor beta chains below come from one sample, sequenced in a study of T cell responses to AZD1222 COVID-19 vaccine. Generated by immunoSEQ multiplex PCR, the TCRdb table keeps only in-frame clones and is missing some. The table lists some 84,000 clones, 87% of them singletons, with roughly 12% in the top ten. Sequencing used peripheral blood, obtained 28 days after the second AZD1222 dose. Receptor source: an adult who received the AZD1222 COVID-19 vaccine.

The chain has TRBV9 and TRBJ2-5; 10 bases fit TRBD2. The CDR3 consists of 16 residues. V gave up 0 bases and J gave up 3 bases; unmatched junction bases: 5. The V gene's germline CDR1 is SGDLS and CDR2 YYNGEE. The CDR3 spells CASSVASGGAEETQYF. CDR3 bases: TGTGCCAGCAGCGTAGCCAGCGGGGGGGCAGAAGAGACCCAGTACTTC.

This clone was detected once. The chain has TRBV14 and TRBJ2-5; D may be TRBD1 or TRBD2 (5 bases each). Per germline, CDR1 SGHDN and CDR2 FVKESK. The ends were cut back, 0 bases at V and 1 base at J, with 18 bases in the middle. The CDR3 spans 18 residues. CDR3 DNA: TGTGCCAGCAGCCAAGACTATCTAAGGGCAGGGACCCAAGAGACCCAGTACTTC. This encodes CASSQDYLRAGTQETQYF.

A single count supports this clone. The chain combines TRBV9 with TRBJ2-3; 7 bases are a match to TRBD2. Germline V gene lookup returns CDR1 SGDLS and CDR2 YYNGEE. The CDR3 covers 14 residues. With V trimmed by 0 bases and J by 10 bases, 8 bases remained unmatched. The CDR3 nucleotides are TGTGCCAGCAGCGTAGGGCAGCGGGGTTCGTCGCAGTATTTT. Translated: CASSVGQRGSSQYF.

This chain uses TRBV2 with TRBJ1-2; D uncertain. The V end lost 7 bases, the J end lost 2 bases, and 14 bases lay between the germline ends. This CDR3 comprises 14 residues. From germline, CDR1 is SNHLY and CDR2 FYNNEI. DNA of the CDR3: TGTGCCAGCACCCCGAGTGTCCCAAACTATGGCTACACCTTC. Amino acids: CASTPSVPNYGYTF.